A selection of T cell receptor beta chains follows, all from one sample in a study of shared T cell receptors in the human thymus. The assay was immunoSEQ multiplex PCR, and TCRdb's table has in-frame clones only and misses some. In the table there are some 700,000 clones, approximately 85% of which are singletons. These sequences were also reported in another study, on human thymus T cells.

The sample comprised thymocytes. The receptors here all came from a girl younger than two with a congenital heart defect. The CDR3 runs from the conserved cysteine through the conserved F or W. A D gene is named only where the DNA matches it firmly. Size tells how often a clone was seen (once, few, many) or the class of an expanded clone, and some rows leave it out.

cdr3_aa cdr3_nt v_call clone_size d_call j_call
CASSQRGRSNEQFF TGTGCCAGCAGCCAGCGGGGGAGGAGCAATGAGCAGTTCTTC TRBV28 . TRBD2 TRBJ2-1
CASSPSGFYEQYF TGTGCCAGTAGCCCCTCAGGATTCTACGAGCAGTACTTC TRBV19 . . TRBJ2-7
CATSAWARGYTF TGTGCCACCAGCGCTTGGGCGAGAGGCTACACCTTC TRBV6-5 . . TRBJ1-2
CASGSTLAGAVETQYF TGTGCTAGTGGTTCCACACTAGCGGGGGCCGTTGAGACCCAGTACTTC TRBV12-5 few TRBD2 TRBJ2-5
CAISELGQGASGANVLTF TGTGCCATCAGTGAATTAGGACAGGGGGCGTCCGGGGCCAACGTCCTGACTTTC TRBV10-3 . TRBD1 TRBJ2-6
CASSPGVDGKSNQPQHF TGTGCCAGCAGTCCTGGAGTCGACGGCAAGAGCAATCAGCCCCAGCATTTT TRBV28 . . TRBJ1-5
CASSRTRGTEAFF TGCGCCAGCAGTCGGACCCGGGGCACTGAAGCTTTCTTT TRBV5-1 once . TRBJ1-1
CASSVGREAGLIGANVLTF TGTGCCAGCAGCGTGGGACGGGAGGCGGGGCTTATTGGGGCCAACGTCCTGACTTTC TRBV9 . TRBD2 TRBJ2-6
CASSRGQSNEKLFF TGTGCCAGCTCCCGGGGACAGTCTAATGAAAAACTGTTTTTT TRBV18 . TRBD1 TRBJ1-4
CASSPQPRGAYYNSPLHF TGTGCCAGCAGTCCCCAACCCCGAGGAGCCTACTATAATTCACCCCTCCACTTT TRBV27 . . TRBJ1-6
CASSLSQGRGRHEKLFF TGTGCCAGCAGCTTGAGTCAGGGGCGTGGGCGGCATGAAAAACTGTTTTTT TRBV5-6 . . TRBJ1-4
CASSPGTGPGSYGYTF TGTGCCAGTAGTCCGGGGACAGGGCCGGGGAGCTATGGCTACACCTTC TRBV19 . TRBD1 TRBJ1-2
CASRKGAGGYTF TGTGCCAGCAGGAAGGGGGCTGGAGGCTACACCTTC TRBV27 . TRBD1 TRBJ1-2
CATTLTREGYTEAFF TGTGCCACCACCCTTACACGGGAAGGGTACACTGAAGCTTTCTTT TRBV10-3 . . TRBJ1-1
CASSFREHQPQHF TGTGCCAGTAGCTTCAGGGAACACCAGCCCCAGCATTTT TRBV19 . . TRBJ1-5
CASSISPGLRCGYTF TGTGCCAGTAGTATATCTCCAGGGTTGAGGTGTGGCTACACCTTC TRBV19 . . TRBJ1-2
CASSEVPRDRISNQPQHF TGTGCCAGCAGTGAAGTACCCCGGGACAGGATAAGCAATCAGCCCCAGCATTTT TRBV6-1 once TRBD1 TRBJ1-5
CASSRKPGQTTSNTEAFF TGTGCCAGCAGCCGAAAGCCGGGACAGACAACCTCGAACACTGAAGCTTTCTTT TRBV7-9 . TRBD1 TRBJ1-1
CASRTGGSWLLFF TGTGCCAGCCGGACAGGGGGCTCATGGCTACTGTTTTTT TRBV19 . TRBD1 TRBJ1-4
CASSGTDRVVCGYTF TGTGCCAGCAGTGGCACGGACAGGGTCGTCTGTGGCTACACCTTC TRBV6-1 . TRBD1 TRBJ1-2
CASSLVARASDLDYEQYF TGTGCCAGCAGCTTAGTCGCCAGGGCCAGCGATTTAGACTACGAGCAGTACTTC TRBV7-9 . . TRBJ2-7
CAKGQGRGDTEAFF TGTGCCAAAGGACAGGGCCGAGGAGACACTGAAGCTTTCTTT TRBV2 . TRBD1 TRBJ1-1
CASSLMEDWDRDYGYTF TGTGCCAGCAGCTTAATGGAAGACTGGGACAGGGACTATGGCTACACCTTC TRBV7-2 . TRBD1 TRBJ1-2
CASSLETSEHQETQYF TGTGCCAGCAGCTTAGAAACTAGCGAGCACCAAGAGACCCAGTACTTC TRBV11-2 . TRBD2 TRBJ2-5
CASGFGGNTEAFF TGTGCTAGTGGTTTCGGGGGGAACACTGAAGCTTTCTTT TRBV12-5 . . TRBJ1-1
CASSPGGGWDYGYTF TGTGCCAGCAGTCCTGGGGGAGGGTGGGATTATGGCTACACCTTC TRBV2 . . TRBJ1-2
CSAQGYVNTIYF TGCAGCGCCCAGGGATATGTGAACACCATATATTTT TRBV29-1 . . TRBJ1-3
CATSRCVSRPGLGETQYF TGTGCCACCAGCAGGTGCGTGTCTAGACCGGGACTAGGGGAGACCCAGTACTTC TRBV15 . TRBD2 TRBJ2-5
CASSSNQKDSEPGELFF TGTGCCAGCAGTTCAAACCAAAAGGACAGTGAACCCGGGGAGCTGTTTTTT TRBV7-3 . . TRBJ2-2
CASSGDRGLGYTF TGTGCCAGCAGCGGGGACAGGGGGCTTGGCTACACCTTC TRBV7-9 once TRBD1 TRBJ1-2
CASGKGLRAITEAFF TGTGCCAGCGGTAAGGGACTGCGGGCCATCACTGAAGCTTTCTTT TRBV6-5 . . TRBJ1-1
CASSYGTGRTEAFF TGTGCCAGCAGCTACGGGACAGGCCGTACTGAAGCTTTCTTT TRBV7-6 . TRBD1 TRBJ1-1
CASSTKHRGPNEKLFF TGTGCCAGCAGTACTAAACACAGGGGACCTAATGAAAAACTGTTTTTT TRBV6-6 . TRBD1 TRBJ1-4
CASSHQGTGRRNSPLHF TGCGCCAGCAGCCACCAAGGGACAGGGAGGAGAAATTCACCCCTCCACTTT TRBV4-1 . TRBD1 TRBJ1-6
CASSNRVSYEQYF TGTGCCAGCAGTAACAGGGTCTCCTACGAGCAGTACTTC TRBV6-1 . . TRBJ2-7
CASSPRGRPDTQYF TGTGCCAGCAGTCCCAGGGGGCGCCCAGATACGCAGTATTTT TRBV27 . TRBD1 TRBJ2-3
CASSFPSGQGRSEAFF TGTGCCAGCAGCTTTCCCTCCGGGCAGGGAAGGAGTGAAGCTTTCTTT TRBV13 . . TRBJ1-1
CASSQDGEEGLSYNEQFF TGCGCCAGCAGCCAAGATGGGGAGGAGGGGCTGTCCTACAATGAGCAGTTCTTC TRBV4-3 . . TRBJ2-1
CASSPRDRDLGTLYEQYF TGTGCCAGCAGTCCCCGGGACAGGGACCTCGGAACTTTATACGAGCAGTACTTC TRBV27 . TRBD1 TRBJ2-7
CASRRDRESYEQYF TGTGCCAGTCGCCGAGACAGGGAGTCCTACGAGCAGTACTTC TRBV19 . TRBD1 TRBJ2-7
CASSLVRGWETQYF TGTGCCAGCAGTTTAGTCAGGGGGTGGGAGACCCAGTACTTC TRBV28 . TRBD1 TRBJ2-5
CASSWGQPFLNYSNRPQHF TGTGCCAGCAGTTGGGGACAGCCATTCCTAAACTATAGCAATCGGCCCCAGCATTTT TRBV28 . TRBD1 TRBJ1-5
CASSNGQACTF TGTGCCAGCAGTAACGGACAGGCGTGCACCTTC TRBV6-1 . TRBD1 TRBJ1-2
CSVKPGQGNEQYF TGCAGCGTCAAACCGGGACAGGGAAACGAGCAGTACTTC TRBV29-1 . TRBD1 TRBJ2-7
CASSWAAGDVNTEAFF TGTGCCAGCAGTTGGGCGGCAGGGGATGTGAACACTGAAGCTTTCTTT TRBV27 . . TRBJ1-1
CASSLKDRLTF TGTGCCAGCAGTTTGAAGGACAGACTCACCTTC TRBV28 . . TRBJ1-2
CASSSGFHGYGYTF TGTGCCAGCAGTTCGGGGTTTCACGGCTATGGCTACACCTTC TRBV28 . . TRBJ1-2
CAIVEGQGSVSGGYTF TGTGCCATCGTGGAGGGACAGGGATCGGTATCGGGTGGCTACACCTTC TRBV10-3 . TRBD1 TRBJ1-2
CSVASGEPYGYTF TGCAGCGTTGCATCAGGGGAGCCCTATGGCTACACCTTC TRBV29-1 . . TRBJ1-2
CASSGRQGPNTEAFF TGTGCCAGCAGCGGTAGACAGGGGCCGAACACTGAAGCTTTCTTT TRBV5-5 . TRBD1 TRBJ1-1
CASSSRGGGSHTNTEAFF TGTGCCAGCAGCTCCAGGGGCGGGGGCTCCCATACTAACACTGAAGCTTTCTTT TRBV5-4 . . TRBJ1-1
CASSLGPSNTDTQYF TGCGCCAGCAGCTTGGGCCCCTCTAACACAGATACGCAGTATTTT TRBV5-1 . . TRBJ2-3
CASSQDRGSNYGYTF TGCGCCAGCAGCCAAGATCGGGGGTCTAACTATGGCTACACCTTC TRBV4-1 . . TRBJ1-2
CASSDPRDFGTDTQYF TGTGCCAGCAGTGACCCTCGGGATTTTGGCACAGATACGCAGTATTTT TRBV9 . . TRBJ2-3
CASSFVSRGYTF TGTGCCAGCAGCTTTGTGTCTAGGGGCTACACCTTC TRBV5-6 . . TRBJ1-2
CASSLTAGDRKEKHYGYTF TGTGCCAGCAGCCTAACAGCCGGGGACAGAAAAGAAAAGCACTATGGCTACACCTTC TRBV11-3 . TRBD1 TRBJ1-2
CASSERDREEDTQYF TGTGCCAGCAGTGAGCGGGACAGGGAGGAGGATACGCAGTATTTT TRBV5-6 . TRBD1 TRBJ2-3
CASSLRQKQFF TGTGCCAGCAGCCTAAGACAGAAGCAGTTCTTC TRBV11-1 once . TRBJ2-1
CASSHQRDSSGRNNEQFF TGCGCCAGCAGCCACCAAAGGGACTCTAGCGGGAGAAACAATGAGCAGTTCTTC TRBV4-3 . TRBD2 TRBJ2-1
CASNDSLSGTDTQYF TGTGCCAGCAACGACTCCCTCTCCGGCACAGATACGCAGTATTTT TRBV6-1 . . TRBJ2-3